A single sample gave rise to the 3 T cell receptor beta chains below, sequenced in a study of T cells in Graves' hyperthyroidism and ophthalmopathy. RNA transcripts provided the source from which TCR beta CDR3 regions were amplified. Initially, a first-round RT-PCR of the TCR CDR3 employed the HTBI primer set. TCRdb redid the calling of the multiplex PCR reads with MiXCR, one entry per CDR3 protein. The data hold some 500,000 distinct CDR3 sequences, with around 22% observed a single time. Sequenced: blood. The receptors stem from a woman in her 30s with Graves' ophthalmopathy.

This clonotype was seen more than once but under ten times. The junction and the germline gene differ at one end; a read error may be behind it. J is TRBJ1-1 and V is TRBV11-2, with TRBD1 matching over 9 bases. CDR1 and CDR2 from the germline V gene are SGHAT and FQNNGV. CDR3 length equals 15 residues. The CDR3 DNA follows: TGTGCCAGCAGTCTAGGGGGCACAGGGGGCGGTGAAGCTTGCTTT. Translating it yields CASSLGGTGGGEACF.

The table lists this clonotype with many counts. The chain combines TRBV6-1 with TRBJ1-4, with D perhaps TRBD1 (6 bases). V was trimmed by 3 bases and J by 4 bases, leaving 9 bases between them. Germline CDR1 is MNHNS and CDR2 is SASEGT. CDR3 size: 14 residues. CDR3 protein: CASSDGQSNEKLFF. The CDR3 DNA reads TGTGCCAGCAGTGACGGACAGAGTAATGAAAAACTGTTTTTT.

The table lists this clonotype with many counts. This chain joins TRBV6-5 and TRBJ2-5; 7 nucleotides align to TRBD1. The trim removed 3 bases at V and 3 bases at J, leaving 1 base unmatched. The CDR3 length is 13 residues. Germline V lookup: CDR1 MNHEY, CDR2 SVGAGI. The chain's CDR3 is CASSYQGEETQYF. The DNA of the CDR3 is TGTGCCAGCAGTTATCAGGGGGAAGAGACCCAGTACTTC.